This T cell receptor beta chain derives from a study of technical replicates of blood from a handful of donors. Produced via immunoSEQ multiplex PCR; TCRdb's table is partial and in-frame only. The sample contains about 85,000 clones, 85% to 95% of which appear only once. The CDR3 totals 14 residues. Germline loops: CDR1 SGHNT, CDR2 YENEEA. V lost 4 bases to trimming and J lost 2 bases; unmatched junction nucleotides: 5. The chain employs TRBV11-3 and TRBJ2-7, with TRBD1 identical over 7 bases. The receptor was derived from a human donor in good health. The sequenced sample consisted of T cells isolated from PBMCs. This chain's CDR3 is CASSSPTGPYEQYF. For the CDR3, the DNA is TGTGCCAGCAGCTCCCCGACAGGGCCCTACGAGCAGTACTTC.